This TCR beta chain emerged from a study of blood T cell repertoires in COVID-19. Study at large: Sites across the United States, Italy and Spain contributed samples from acute and convalescent COVID-19.

In germline, CDR1 is SQVTM, CDR2 ANQGSEA. This CDR3 spans 13 amino acids. The V and J ends lost 4 bases and 8 bases respectively, with 17 bases between them. Some clones are missing from TCRdb's copy, which holds only in-frame ones; the method was immunoSEQ multiplex PCR. Among hundreds of thousands of clones listed, 75% to 90% were seen once. This TCR derives from a man aged 30 to 45 who had recovered from COVID-19. Sample: PBMCs or T cells enriched from blood (not recorded which). V is TRBV29-1 and J is TRBJ1-2; no clear D. The CDR3: CSVVEQGGGGYTF. The CDR3 DNA sequence: TGCAGCGTTGTTGAACAAGGTGGAGGCGGCTACACCTTC. Full variable domain (rest looked up from reference TRBV29-1 and TRBJ1-2): SAVISQKPSRDICQRGTSLTIQCQVDSQVTMMFWYRQQPGQSLTLIATANQGSEATYESGFVIDKFPISRPNLTFSTLTVSNMSPEDSSIYLCSVVEQGGGGYTFGSGTRLTVV.